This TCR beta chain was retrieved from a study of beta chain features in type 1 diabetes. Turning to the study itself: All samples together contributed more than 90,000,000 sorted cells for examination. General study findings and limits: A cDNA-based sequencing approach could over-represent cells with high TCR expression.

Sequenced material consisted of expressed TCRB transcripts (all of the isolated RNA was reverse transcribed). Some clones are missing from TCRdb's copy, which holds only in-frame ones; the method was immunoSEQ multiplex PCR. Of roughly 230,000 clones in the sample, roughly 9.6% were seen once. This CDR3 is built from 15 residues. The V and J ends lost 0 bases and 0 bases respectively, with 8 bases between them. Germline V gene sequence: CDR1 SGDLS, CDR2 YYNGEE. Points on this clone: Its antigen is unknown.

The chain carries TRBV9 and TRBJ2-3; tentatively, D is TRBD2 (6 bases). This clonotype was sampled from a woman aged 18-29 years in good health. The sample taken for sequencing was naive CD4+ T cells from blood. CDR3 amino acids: CASSVGGASTDTQYF. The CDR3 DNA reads TGTGCCAGCAGCGTAGGCGGGGCTAGCACAGATACGCAGTATTTT. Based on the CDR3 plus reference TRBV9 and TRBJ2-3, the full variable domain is DSGVTQTPKHLITATGQRVTLRCSPRSGDLSVYWYQQSLDQGLQFLIQYYNGEERAKGNILERFSAQQFPDLHSELNLSSLELGDSALYFCASSVGGASTDTQYFGPGTRLTVL.